The T cell receptor (beta chain) under discussion was sequenced for a study of response to subunit inactivated influenza vaccine. The table lists this clonotype with a few counts. Germline V gene lookup returns CDR1 MNHEY and CDR2 SMNVEV (reference sequence). Between the trimmed V and J ends, which lost 1 base and 2 bases, there was a span of 12 bases. The CDR3 length is 16 residues. MiXCR, run by TCRdb on the RT-PCR reads, gives a single entry per CDR3 protein. The sample holds 530,000 or so distinct CDR3 sequences, 10% to 15% seen once. This TCR derives from a man aged 50 to 59 who received an inactivated influenza vaccine. The genes are TRBV27 and TRBJ2-1; the D gene is possibly TRBD2 (5 bases). The source material was PBMCs from blood, sampled on the day of vaccination. The CDR3 protein is CASSLLRVVTYNEQFF. As DNA, the CDR3 is TGTGCCAGCAGTTTATTGCGGGTGGTCACCTACAATGAGCAGTTCTTC.